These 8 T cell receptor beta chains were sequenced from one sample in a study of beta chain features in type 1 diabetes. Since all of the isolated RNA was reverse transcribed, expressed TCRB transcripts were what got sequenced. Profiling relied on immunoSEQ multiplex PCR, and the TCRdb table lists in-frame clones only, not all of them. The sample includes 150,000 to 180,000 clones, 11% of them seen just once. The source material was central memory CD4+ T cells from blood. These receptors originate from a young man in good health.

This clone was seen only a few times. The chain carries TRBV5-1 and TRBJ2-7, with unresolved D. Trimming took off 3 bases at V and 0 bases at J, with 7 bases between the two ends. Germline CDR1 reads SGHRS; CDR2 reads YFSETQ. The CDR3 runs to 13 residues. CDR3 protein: CASSSTPSYEQYF. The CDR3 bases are TGCGCCAGCAGCTCGACCCCCTCCTACGAGCAGTACTTC.

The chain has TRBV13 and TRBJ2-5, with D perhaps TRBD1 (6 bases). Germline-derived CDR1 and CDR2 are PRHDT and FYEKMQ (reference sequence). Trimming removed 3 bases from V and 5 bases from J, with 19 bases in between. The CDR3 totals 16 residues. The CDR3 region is CASSFLGIRQEETQYF. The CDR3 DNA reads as TGTGCCAGCAGCTTTTTAGGAATAAGACAGGAGGAGACCCAGTACTTC.

CDR3 nucleotide sequence: TGTGCCAGCAGCTCCGGGACAGGAGGATACAATGAGCAGTTCTTC. This sequence encodes CASSSGTGGYNEQFF. The chain links TRBV11-2 to TRBJ2-1, with 8 bases lining up with TRBD1. The trim removed 4 bases at V and 4 bases at J, leaving 6 bases unmatched. The CDR3 spans 15 residues. Germline values: CDR1 SGHAT, CDR2 FQNNGV.

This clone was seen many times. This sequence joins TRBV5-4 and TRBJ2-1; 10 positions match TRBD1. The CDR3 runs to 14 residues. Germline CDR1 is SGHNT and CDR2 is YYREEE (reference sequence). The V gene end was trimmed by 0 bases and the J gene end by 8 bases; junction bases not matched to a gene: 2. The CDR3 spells CASSLAGTGDEQFF. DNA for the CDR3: TGTGCCAGCAGCTTGGCCGGGACAGGGGATGAGCAGTTCTTC.

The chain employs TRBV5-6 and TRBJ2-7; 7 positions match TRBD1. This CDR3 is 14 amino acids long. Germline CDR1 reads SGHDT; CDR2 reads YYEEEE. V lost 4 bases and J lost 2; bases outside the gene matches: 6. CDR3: CASSPWDRPYEQYF. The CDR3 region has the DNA TGTGCCAGCAGCCCCTGGGACAGACCCTACGAGCAGTACTTC.

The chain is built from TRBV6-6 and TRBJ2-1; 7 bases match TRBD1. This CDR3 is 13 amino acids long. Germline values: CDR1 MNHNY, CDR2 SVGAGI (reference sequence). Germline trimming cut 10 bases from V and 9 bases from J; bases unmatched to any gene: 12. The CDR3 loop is CATSRPDRAEQFF. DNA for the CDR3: TGTGCCACCAGCCGTCCTGACAGGGCTGAGCAGTTCTTC.

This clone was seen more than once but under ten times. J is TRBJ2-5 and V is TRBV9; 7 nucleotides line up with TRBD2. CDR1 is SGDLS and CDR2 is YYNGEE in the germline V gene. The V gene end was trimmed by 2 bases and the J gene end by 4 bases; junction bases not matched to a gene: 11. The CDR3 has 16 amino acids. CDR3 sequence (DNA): TGTGCCAGCAGCGTGCTAGCGGCAATCGGGGCAGAGACCCAGTACTTC. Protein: CASSVLAAIGAETQYF.

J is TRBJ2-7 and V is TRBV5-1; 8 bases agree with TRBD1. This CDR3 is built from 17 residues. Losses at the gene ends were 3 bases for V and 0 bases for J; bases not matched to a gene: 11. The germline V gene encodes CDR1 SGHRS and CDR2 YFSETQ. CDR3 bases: TGCGCCAGCAGCTCGTTACCGGGACAGGAGAGCTCCTACGAGCAGTACTTC. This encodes CASSSLPGQESSYEQYF.